The 13 T cell receptor beta chains given below trace back to one sample, sequenced in a study of early T cells in non-severe SARS-CoV-2 infection (dated by TCRdb to 2020 to 2022). Preparation of the library involved 5' RACE. Instrument used: NextSeq 500. In-frame beta chains were kept once TCRdb had trimmed the public reads at Q25 with fastp and called clones with MiXCR. Rows merge per CDR3 protein into single entries with the most common DNA and genes. This sample comprises tens of thousands of distinct CDR3 sequences, less than 15% of them detected only once. Approximately 16% of the sample rests with the top ten. Sequencing used whole blood. Receptor source: an adult who was a healthcare worker with PCR-confirmed SARS-CoV-2 infection or an uninfected control (not recorded which).

This clonotype occurred many times. The rearrangement joins TRBV20-1 to TRBJ2-5; D not resolved. Germline CDR1 reads DFQATT; CDR2 reads SNEGSKA (reference sequence). Trimming cost V 3 bases and J 5 bases, with 19 bases left between them. The CDR3 consists of 15 residues. This chain's CDR3 is CSASTLFYPAETQYF. The CDR3 DNA reads as TGCAGTGCTAGCACCTTATTCTATCCGGCGGAGACCCAGTACTTC.

This clonotype was detected ten times or more. CDR3 nucleotide sequence: TGTGCCAGCAGCTACCCCCGGGACAATTTGAACACCGGGGAGCTGTTTTTT. It codes for CASSYPRDNLNTGELFF. The rearrangement uses TRBV7-3 and TRBJ2-2; the D gene is possibly TRBD1 (6 bases). The CDR3 has 17 residues. V lost 4 bases, J lost 1 base, and 16 bases lay in between. Germline CDR1 and CDR2: SGHTA and FQGTGA.

This clonotype was observed once. The rearrangement uses TRBV19 and TRBJ2-7; D is unclear. Germline-derived CDR1 and CDR2 are LNHDA and SQIVND (reference sequence). Trimming stripped 4 bases from V and 5 bases from J, with 12 bases between. The CDR3 length is 13 residues. The CDR3 DNA is TGTGCCAGTAGTAGGAAGTCTTTGGACGAGCAGTACTTC. It codes for CASSRKSLDEQYF.

V usage is TRBV18 and J usage is TRBJ1-3; TRBD1 might be the D (5 bases). In germline, CDR1 is KGHSH, CDR2 LQKENI. The CDR3 is 16 amino acids. V shed 2 bases and J shed 0 bases, with 11 bases lying between them. CDR3: CASSPGRGSSGNTIYF. For the CDR3, the DNA is TGTGCCAGCTCACCAGGCCGGGGGAGCTCTGGAAACACCATATATTTT. Drawing the rest from reference TRBV18 and TRBJ1-3, the complete variable domain is NAGVMQNPRHLVRRRGQEARLRCSPMKGHSHVYWYRQLPEEGLKFMVYLQKENIIDESGMPKERFSAEFPKEGPSILRIQQVVRGDSAAYFCASSPGRGSSGNTIYFGEGSWLTVV.

This clonotype was seen a few times. V gene TRBV7-2 combines with J gene TRBJ1-1; D unresolved. Trimming cost V 4 bases and J 11 bases, with 14 bases left between them. There are 12 residues in the CDR3. The germline V gene has CDR1 SGHTA and CDR2 FQGNSA. CDR3 in amino acids: CASSSASIKAFF. The CDR3, as DNA: TGTGCCAGCAGCTCGGCCAGTATTAAGGCTTTCTTT. Supplemented by reference TRBV7-2 and TRBJ1-1, the full variable domain reads GAGVSQSPSNKVTEKGKDVELRCDPISGHTALYWYRQSLGQGLEFLIYFQGNSAPDKSGLPSDRFSAERTGGSVSTLTIQRTQQEDSAVYLCASSSASIKAFFGQGTRLTVV.

In this sample, this clonotype turned up a few times. This chain connects TRBV20-1 to TRBJ2-1; D may be TRBD2 (6 bases). Germline V gives CDR1 DFQATT, CDR2 SNEGSKA (reference sequence). The CDR3 totals 13 residues. With 4 bases removed from V and 4 bases from J, the gap between germline ends came to 11 bases. CDR3 residues: CSAMRGGYNEQFF. The DNA of the CDR3 is TGCAGTGCTATGCGGGGTGGTTACAATGAGCAGTTCTTC.

This clonotype was observed many times. The V call is TRBV7-9, the J call TRBJ1-1; no firm D call. The germline V gene encodes CDR1 SEHNR and CDR2 FQNEAQ (reference sequence). V shed 5 bases and J shed 9 bases, with 13 bases lying between them. The CDR3 length is 12 residues. For the CDR3, the DNA is TGTGCCAGCAGCCCCGAGCCGGCTAAAGCTTTCTTT. Translated, it gives CASSPEPAKAFF.

In its sample, this clonotype was seen a few times. The chain joins TRBV7-9 to TRBJ2-3, with TRBD1 identical over 10 bases. The J segment lost 1 base and the V segment lost 5 bases, leaving 0 bases of the junction unmatched. Germline V gene sequence: CDR1 SEHNR, CDR2 FQNEAQ (reference sequence). CDR3 length: 14 amino acids. CDR3 DNA: TGTGCCAGCAGCGACAGGGGGCGCACAGATACGCAGTATTTT. It specifies CASSDRGRTDTQYF.

This clonotype was counted a few times. The chain has TRBV19 and TRBJ2-5; D could derive from TRBD1 or TRBD2 (5 bases each). CDR1 is LNHDA, CDR2 SQIVND, per germline (reference sequence). V was cut by 4 bases and J by 4 bases, with 19 bases left in between. The CDR3 has 16 residues. CDR3 nucleotide sequence: TGTGCCAGTAGTACACGTTCCCCGGGACGGATAGAGACCCAGTACTTC. This sequence encodes CASSTRSPGRIETQYF. Variable domain in full (rest from reference TRBV19 and TRBJ2-5): DGGITQSPKYLFRKEGQNVTLSCEQNLNHDAMYWYRQDPGQGLRLIYYSQIVNDFQKGDIAEGYSVSREKKESFPLTVTSAQKNPTAFYLCASSTRSPGRIETQYFGPGTRLLVL.

This clonotype was recorded many times. The chain combines TRBV27 with TRBJ2-7, with 9 bases aligning to TRBD2. V shed 7 bases, J shed 2 bases, and the junction held 0 bases outside the gene matches. CDR3 length: 12 amino acids. CDR1 and CDR2 (germline): MNHEY, SMNVEV (reference sequence). The CDR3, as DNA: TGTGCCAGCACTAGCGGGACCTACGAGCAGTACTTC. Its translation is CASTSGTYEQYF.

This clonotype was found many times. The chain's CDR3 is CASSLASNGYTF. The CDR3 bases are TGTGCCAGCAGCTTAGCATCGAACGGCTACACCTTC. The V and J genes are TRBV7-9 and TRBJ1-2; D not resolved. Between the trimmed V and J ends, which lost 0 bases and 8 bases, there was a span of 7 bases. Germline-derived CDR1 and CDR2 are SEHNR and FQNEAQ (reference sequence). The CDR3 is 12 residues long.

The chain links TRBV11-1 to TRBJ2-1; D possibly corresponds to TRBD2 (6 bases). The CDR3 has 14 amino acids. Trimming stripped 7 bases from V and 2 bases from J, with 12 bases between. In germline, CDR1 is SGHAT, CDR2 FQDESV (reference sequence). CDR3 residues: CASTAGRTYNEQFF. The CDR3 DNA follows: TGTGCCAGCACCGCGGGGAGGACCTACAATGAGCAGTTCTTC.

The V gene is TRBV20-1, the J gene TRBJ2-5; D possibly corresponds to TRBD2 (5 bases). V was cut by 0 bases and J by 5 bases, with 13 bases left in between. Germline loops: CDR1 DFQATT, CDR2 SNEGSKA (reference sequence). This CDR3 comprises 14 residues. The CDR3 spells CSARDVGGRETQYF. The CDR3 DNA sequence: TGCAGTGCTAGAGATGTGGGCGGGCGGGAGACCCAGTACTTC.